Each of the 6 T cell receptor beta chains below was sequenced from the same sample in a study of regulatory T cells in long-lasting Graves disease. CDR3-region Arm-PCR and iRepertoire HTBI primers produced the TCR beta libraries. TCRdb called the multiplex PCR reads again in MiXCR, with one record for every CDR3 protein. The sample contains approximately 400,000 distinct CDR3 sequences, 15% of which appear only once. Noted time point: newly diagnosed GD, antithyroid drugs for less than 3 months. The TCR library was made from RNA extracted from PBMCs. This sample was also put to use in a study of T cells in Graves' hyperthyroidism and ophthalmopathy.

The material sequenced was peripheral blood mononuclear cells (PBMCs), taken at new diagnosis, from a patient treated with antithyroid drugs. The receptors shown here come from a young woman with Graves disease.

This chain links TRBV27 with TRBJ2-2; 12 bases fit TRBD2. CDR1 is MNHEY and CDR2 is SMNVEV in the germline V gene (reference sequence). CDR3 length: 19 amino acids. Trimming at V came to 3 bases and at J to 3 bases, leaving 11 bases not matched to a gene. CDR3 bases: TGTGCCAGCAGTTTTTCAGGTCCGCTAGCGGGAGGGTACACCGGGGAGCTGTTTTTT. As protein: CASSFSGPLAGGYTGELFF.

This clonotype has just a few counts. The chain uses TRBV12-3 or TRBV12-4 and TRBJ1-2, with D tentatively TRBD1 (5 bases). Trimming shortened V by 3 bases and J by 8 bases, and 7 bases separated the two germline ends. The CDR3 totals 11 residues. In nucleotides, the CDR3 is TGTGCCAGCAGTTTGAGGGGCGGCTACACCTTC. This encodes CASSLRGGYTF.

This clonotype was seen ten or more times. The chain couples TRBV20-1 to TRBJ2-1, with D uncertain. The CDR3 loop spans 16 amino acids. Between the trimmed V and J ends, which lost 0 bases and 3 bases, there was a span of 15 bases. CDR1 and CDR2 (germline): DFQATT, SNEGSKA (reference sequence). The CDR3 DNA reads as TGCAGTGCTAGAGATCCTGGCAGGTCGTTCTACAATGAGCAGTTCTTC. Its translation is CSARDPGRSFYNEQFF.

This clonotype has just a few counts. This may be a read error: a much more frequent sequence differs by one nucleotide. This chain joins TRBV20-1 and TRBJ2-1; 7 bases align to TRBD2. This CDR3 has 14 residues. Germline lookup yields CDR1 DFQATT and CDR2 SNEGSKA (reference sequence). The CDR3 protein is CSPLAIALYSEQFF. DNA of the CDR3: TGCAGTCCACTAGCGATCGCACTCTACAGTGAGCAGTTCTTC.

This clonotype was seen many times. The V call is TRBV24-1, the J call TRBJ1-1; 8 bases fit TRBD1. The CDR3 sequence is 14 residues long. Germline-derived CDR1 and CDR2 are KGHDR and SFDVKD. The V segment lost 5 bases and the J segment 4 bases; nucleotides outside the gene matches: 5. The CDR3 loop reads CATSAAQGGTEAFF. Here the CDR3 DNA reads TGTGCCACCAGTGCCGCACAGGGGGGCACTGAAGCTTTCTTT.

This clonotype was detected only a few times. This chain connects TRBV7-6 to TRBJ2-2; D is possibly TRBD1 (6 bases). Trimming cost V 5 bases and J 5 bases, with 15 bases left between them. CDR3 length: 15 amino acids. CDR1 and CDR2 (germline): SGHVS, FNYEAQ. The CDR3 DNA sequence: TGTGCCAGCAGCCCCCCCGGGACAAAAACCGGGGAGCTGTTTTTT. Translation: CASSPPGTKTGELFF.